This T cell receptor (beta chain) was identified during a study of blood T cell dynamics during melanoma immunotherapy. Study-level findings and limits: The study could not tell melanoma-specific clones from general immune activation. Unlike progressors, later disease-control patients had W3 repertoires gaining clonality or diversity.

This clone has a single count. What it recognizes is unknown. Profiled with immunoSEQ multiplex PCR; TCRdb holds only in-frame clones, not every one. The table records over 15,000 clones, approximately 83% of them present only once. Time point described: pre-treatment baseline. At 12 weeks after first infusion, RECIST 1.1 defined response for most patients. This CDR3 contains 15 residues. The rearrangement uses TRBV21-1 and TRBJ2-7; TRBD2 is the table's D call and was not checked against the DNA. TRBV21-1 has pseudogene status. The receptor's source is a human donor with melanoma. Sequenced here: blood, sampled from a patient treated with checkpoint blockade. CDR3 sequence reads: CASSSGSAGGHEQYF. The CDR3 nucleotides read TGTGCCAGCAGCAGTGGCTCCGCCGGCGGGCACGAGCAGTACTTC.